The sequence of this T cell receptor beta chain was determined in a study of long-term antiretroviral therapy in people with HIV. The CDR3 loop spans 14 amino acids. V dropped 2 bases and J dropped 3 bases, with 11 bases sitting between them. CDR1 is MNHEY and CDR2 is SVGAGI in the germline V gene. This clone was counted a few times. The antigen is unknown. immunoSEQ v3.0 was run at survey level. Repertoires were generated with immunoSEQ multiplex PCR, while TCRdb's copy carries only in-frame clones and drops some. The sample yields approximately 15,000 clones, 77% seen once. Regarding the study as a whole: Clones expanded before ART dominated the repertoire at all time points. Although diversity increased after ART, it remained lower than in transplant donor controls. Controls had broader CDR3 length ranges than HIV repertoires did.

The V and J genes are TRBV6-5 and TRBJ2-7; D remains ambiguous. The TCR comes from a man aged 25 to 40 with HIV. The sample in question was unsorted PBMCs, obtained about 2.1 years before starting antiretroviral therapy. The CDR3 is CASSYASDFYEQYF. The CDR3 coding sequence is TGTGCCAGCAGTTACGCGTCAGATTTCTACGAGCAGTACTTC.